One and the same sample provided the 11 T cell receptor beta chains below, sequenced in a study of T cell responses to AZD1222 COVID-19 vaccine. Repertoires were generated with immunoSEQ multiplex PCR, while TCRdb's copy carries only in-frame clones and drops some. The table shows some 150,000 clones, with 90% to 95% occurring only once. The sample here was peripheral blood, taken on day 0 of AZD1222 vaccination. The receptor source for this set is an adult in good health.

The V call is TRBV4-3, the J call TRBJ1-3; D ambiguous. This CDR3 is built from 15 residues. Germline CDR1 LGHNA, CDR2 YSLEER. The V and J ends lost 0 bases and 0 bases respectively, with 6 bases between them. The CDR3 protein is CASSQDGYSGNTIYF. The CDR3 coding sequence is TGCGCCAGCAGCCAAGATGGATACTCTGGAAACACCATATATTTT.

The V and J genes are TRBV19 and TRBJ2-3, with D hard to call. Trimming stripped 3 bases from V and 6 bases from J, with 16 bases between. CDR1 and CDR2 (germline): LNHDA, SQIVND (reference sequence). This CDR3 has 15 amino acids. The CDR3 region is CASSIMGSFADTQYF. The CDR3 DNA is TGTGCCAGTAGTATTATGGGAAGCTTTGCTGATACGCAGTATTTT. The variable domain in full, completed from reference TRBV19 and TRBJ2-3, reads DGGITQSPKYLFRKEGQNVTLSCEQNLNHDAMYWYRQDPGQGLRLIYYSQIVNDFQKGDIAEGYSVSREKKESFPLTVTSAQKNPTAFYLCASSIMGSFADTQYFGPGTRLTVL.

The chain employs TRBV27 and TRBJ1-5; D is uncertain. Between the trimmed V and J ends, which lost 2 bases and 3 bases, there was a span of 20 bases. This CDR3 is 18 amino acids long. In germline, CDR1 is MNHEY, CDR2 SMNVEV (reference sequence). Written as DNA, the CDR3 is TGTGCCAGCAGTTTACAATCTTCCCTCCTGAGGGCCAATCAGCCCCAGCATTTT. Translated, it gives CASSLQSSLLRANQPQHF.

This clone was observed a single time. The J gene is TRBJ2-1, the V gene TRBV9; perhaps D is TRBD1 or TRBD2 (5 bases each). Trimming removed 2 bases from V and 4 bases from J, with 25 bases in between. CDR1 is SGDLS and CDR2 is YYNGEE in the germline V gene. The CDR3 contains 19 residues. The CDR3 spells CASSVLPPRGLPLYNEQFF. The CDR3 nucleotides read TGTGCCAGCAGCGTTCTCCCGCCCCGGGGCCTCCCTTTATACAATGAGCAGTTCTTC. The whole variable domain, filled in from reference TRBV9 and TRBJ2-1, reads DSGVTQTPKHLITATGQRVTLRCSPRSGDLSVYWYQQSLDQGLQFLIQYYNGEERAKGNILERFSAQQFPDLHSELNLSSLELGDSALYFCASSVLPPRGLPLYNEQFFGPGTRLTVL.

The V and J genes are TRBV5-6 and TRBJ1-5, with D tentatively TRBD1 (5 bases). V lost 6 bases, J lost 9 bases, and 19 bases lay in between. The CDR3 consists of 14 residues. The V gene's germline CDR1 is SGHDT and CDR2 YYEEEE. The CDR3 protein is CASTRDGRGRPQHF. The CDR3, as DNA: TGTGCCAGCACCCGGGACGGTCGGGGTCGGCCCCAGCATTTT.

The chain combines TRBV28 with TRBJ2-1; the match to TRBD2 covers 8 bases. Germline V lookup: CDR1 MDHEN, CDR2 SYDVKM. The CDR3 covers 17 residues. Trimming took 6 bases from V and 0 from J; bases not matched to a gene: 10. CDR3 loop: CASRPTSGVSSYNEQFF. The CDR3 bases are TGTGCCAGCAGGCCAACTAGCGGCGTGAGCTCCTACAATGAGCAGTTCTTC.

The chain is built from TRBV6-5 and TRBJ1-4, with D possibly matching TRBD1 (5 bases). Trimming stripped 6 bases from V and 8 bases from J, with 19 bases between. Germline V gene sequence: CDR1 MNHEY, CDR2 SVGAGI. The CDR3 totals 15 residues. The CDR3 nucleotides read TGTGCCAGCAGCTCCTACAGAGGGGATAGCGAAAAACTGTTTTTT. This encodes CASSSYRGDSEKLFF.

The chain employs TRBV5-4 and TRBJ1-4; the match to TRBD1 covers 9 bases. After removal of 4 bases from V and 6 bases from J, the junction contained 4 bases not matched to a gene. The germline V gene encodes CDR1 SGHNT and CDR2 YYREEE (reference sequence). The CDR3 loop spans 14 amino acids. The CDR3 reads CASSVRDRDEKLFF. The CDR3 DNA follows: TGTGCCAGCAGCGTCCGGGACAGGGATGAAAAACTGTTTTTT. The entire variable domain, with the rest obtained from reference TRBV5-4 and TRBJ1-4, is as follows: ETGVTQSPTHLIKTRGQQVTLRCSSQSGHNTVSWYQQALGQGPQFIFQYYREEENGRGNFPPRFSGLQFPNYSSELNVNALELDDSALYLCASSVRDRDEKLFFGSGTQLSVL.

V is TRBV5-8 and J is TRBJ2-3; 16 bases align to TRBD2. V lost 3 bases and J lost 4; bases outside the gene matches: 5. Germline CDR1 is SGHTS and CDR2 is YDEGEE. The CDR3 runs 17 residues. The CDR3: CASSSAGTSGGADTQYF. The CDR3 DNA is TGTGCCAGCAGCTCCGCCGGGACTAGCGGGGGGGCAGATACGCAGTATTTT. The whole variable domain, remainder taken from reference TRBV5-8 and TRBJ2-3, is EAGVTQSPTHLIKTRGQQATLRCSPISGHTSVYWYQQALGLGLQFLLWYDEGEERNRGNFPPRFSGRQFPNYSSELNVNALELEDSALYLCASSSAGTSGGADTQYFGPGTRLTVL.

This chain connects TRBV6-5 to TRBJ2-5; TRBD1 is a possible D gene (6 bases). The germline CDR1 and CDR2 sequences are MNHEY and SVGAGI. The CDR3 is 13 residues long. Deletions cut 6 bases from V and 2 bases from J, with 10 bases between. CDR3 loop: CASRLGQQETQYF. CDR3 bases: TGTGCCAGCAGGCTCGGACAGCAAGAGACCCAGTACTTC.

The chain uses TRBV3-1 (or the pseudogene TRBV3-2) and TRBJ1-1; no clear D. Germline CDR1 and CDR2: LGHDT and YNNKEL (reference sequence). V lost 1 base to trimming and J lost 5 bases, with 8 bases between them. This CDR3 comprises 13 residues. This chain's CDR3 is CASSQADKTEAFF. The CDR3 DNA reads as TGTGCCAGCAGCCAAGCCGACAAGACTGAAGCTTTCTTT.